The TCR beta chain described here comes from a study of T cells after yellow fever vaccination. Study findings and constraints: Reappearing after the booster were most of the clones from primary vaccination (almost 97% CD4, 85% to 90% CD8). The study found a weaker secondary response that peaked faster, day 5 versus 15.

In germline, CDR1 is LNHNV, CDR2 YYDKDF (reference sequence). Trimming removed 8 bases from V and 2 bases from J, with 14 bases in between. The CDR3 runs 14 residues. Ten or more counts support this clonotype. Its cognate antigen is unknown. TCRdb called the 5' RACE reads again in MiXCR, with one record for every CDR3 protein. The table includes roughly 500,000 distinct CDR3 sequences, roughly a fifth detected once. The specimen was PBMCs, collected 15 days after the yellow fever booster vaccination. The receptor's source is a man aged 25-40 years who received the YFV17D yellow fever vaccine. This sequence joins TRBV15 and TRBJ2-3; the D is unclear. CDR3 in DNA: TGTGCCACCCGCCAGACCCAAAACACAGATACGCAGTATTTT. This encodes CATRQTQNTDTQYF.